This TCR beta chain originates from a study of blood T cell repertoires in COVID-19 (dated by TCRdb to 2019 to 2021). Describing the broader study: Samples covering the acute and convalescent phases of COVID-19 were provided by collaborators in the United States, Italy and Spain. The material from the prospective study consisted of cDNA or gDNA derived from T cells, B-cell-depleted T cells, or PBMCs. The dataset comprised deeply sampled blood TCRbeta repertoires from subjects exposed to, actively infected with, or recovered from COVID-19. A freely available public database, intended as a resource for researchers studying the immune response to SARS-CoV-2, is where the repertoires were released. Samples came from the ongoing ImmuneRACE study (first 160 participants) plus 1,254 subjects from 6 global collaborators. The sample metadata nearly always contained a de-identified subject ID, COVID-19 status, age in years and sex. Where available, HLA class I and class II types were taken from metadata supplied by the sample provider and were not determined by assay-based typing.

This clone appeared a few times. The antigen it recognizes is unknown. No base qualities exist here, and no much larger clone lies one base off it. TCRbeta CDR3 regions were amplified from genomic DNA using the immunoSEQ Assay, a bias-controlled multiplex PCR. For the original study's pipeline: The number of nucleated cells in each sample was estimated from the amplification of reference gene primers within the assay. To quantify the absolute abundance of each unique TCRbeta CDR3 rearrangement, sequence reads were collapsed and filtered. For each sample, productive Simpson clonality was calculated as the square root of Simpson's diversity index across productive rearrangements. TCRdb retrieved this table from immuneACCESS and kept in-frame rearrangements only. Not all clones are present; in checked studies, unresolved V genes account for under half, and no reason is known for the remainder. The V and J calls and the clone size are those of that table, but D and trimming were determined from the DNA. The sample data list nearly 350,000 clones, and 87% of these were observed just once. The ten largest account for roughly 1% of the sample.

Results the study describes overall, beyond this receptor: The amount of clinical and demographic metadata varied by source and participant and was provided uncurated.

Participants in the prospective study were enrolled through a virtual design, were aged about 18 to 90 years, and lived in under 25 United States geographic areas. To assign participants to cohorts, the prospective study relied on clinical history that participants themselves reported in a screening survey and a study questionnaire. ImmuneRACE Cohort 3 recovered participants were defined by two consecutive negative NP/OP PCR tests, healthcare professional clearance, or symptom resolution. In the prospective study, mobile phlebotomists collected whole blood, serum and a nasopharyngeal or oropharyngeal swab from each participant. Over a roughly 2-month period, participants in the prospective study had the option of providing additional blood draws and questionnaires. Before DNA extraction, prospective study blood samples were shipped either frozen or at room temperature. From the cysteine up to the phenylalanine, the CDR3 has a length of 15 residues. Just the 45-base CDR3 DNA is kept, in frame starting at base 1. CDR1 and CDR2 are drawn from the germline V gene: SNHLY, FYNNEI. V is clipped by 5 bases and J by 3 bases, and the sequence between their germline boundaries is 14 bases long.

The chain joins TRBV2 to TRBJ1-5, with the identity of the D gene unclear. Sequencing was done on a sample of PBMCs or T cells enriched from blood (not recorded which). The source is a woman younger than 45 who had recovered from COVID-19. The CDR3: CASSTISRDNQPQHF. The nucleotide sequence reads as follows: TGTGCCAGCAGTACTATTTCTCGAGACAATCAGCCCCAGCATTTT.